This T cell receptor beta chain was sequenced in a study of T cells in Graves' hyperthyroidism and ophthalmopathy. PBMCs stemmed from 10 ml fresh peripheral blood. This CDR3 is built from 15 residues. V lost 4 bases and J 0 bases, leaving 11 bases between the germline ends. The V gene's germline CDR1 is MDHEN and CDR2 SYDVKM. TCR beta CDR3 regions were amplified from RNA. TCR CDR3 regions were first amplified by RT-PCR with HTBI primers. TCRdb processed the multiplex PCR reads anew with MiXCR; each CDR3 protein has one entry. The sample includes some 770,000 distinct CDR3 sequences, less than 20% of them seen just once. At least ten counts were recorded for this clonotype.

Sequencing was done on a sample of blood. The receptor was derived from a man younger than 30 with Graves' hyperthyroidism. The chain employs TRBV28 and TRBJ2-3; D may match TRBD1 or TRBD2 (5 bases each). The CDR3 DNA reads as TGTGCCAGCAGTTCCGGGACGAGGAGCACAGATACGCAGTATTTT. This translates into CASSSGTRSTDTQYF.